This T cell receptor (beta chain) stems from a study of blood T cell repertoires in COVID-19. Enrollment of patients from Seattle took place during active infection, with longitudinal follow-up. V was shortened by 6 bases and J by 0 bases, with 11 bases between the two germline ends. CDR1 LGHNT and CDR2 FRNRAP come from the germline V gene. There are 15 residues in the CDR3. How the authors handled the data: Estimation of nucleated cell counts relied on the amplification of reference gene primers. TCRdb's copy holds only in-frame clones and misses some; the assay was immunoSEQ multiplex PCR. V, J and clone size were drawn from that table, and D and trimming were deduced from the DNA. Of around 260,000 clones in the sample, around 90% were seen once.

Sequencing was done on a sample of peripheral blood. The receptor comes from a person aged 18 to 35 with COVID-19, enrolled during active disease. The gene calls are TRBV12-5 and TRBJ2-2, with a possible D match to TRBD2 (7 bases). CDR3: CASGGGGPNTGELFF. Written as DNA, the CDR3 is TGTGCTAGTGGAGGGGGGGGCCCGAACACCGGGGAGCTGTTTTTT.